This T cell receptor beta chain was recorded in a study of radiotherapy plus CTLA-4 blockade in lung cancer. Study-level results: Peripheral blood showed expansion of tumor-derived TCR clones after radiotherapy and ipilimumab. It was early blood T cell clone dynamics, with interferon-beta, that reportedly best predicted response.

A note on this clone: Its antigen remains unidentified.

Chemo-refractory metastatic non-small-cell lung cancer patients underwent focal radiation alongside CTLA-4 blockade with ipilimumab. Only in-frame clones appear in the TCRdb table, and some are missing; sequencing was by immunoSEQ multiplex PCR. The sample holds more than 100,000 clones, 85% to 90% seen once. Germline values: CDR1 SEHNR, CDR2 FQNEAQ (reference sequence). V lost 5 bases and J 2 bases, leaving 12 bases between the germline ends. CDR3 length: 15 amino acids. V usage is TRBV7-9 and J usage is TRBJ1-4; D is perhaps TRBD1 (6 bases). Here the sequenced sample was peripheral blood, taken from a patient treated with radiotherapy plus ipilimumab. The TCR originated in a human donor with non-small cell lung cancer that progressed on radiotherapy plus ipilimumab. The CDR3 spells CASSGQQGTNEKLFF. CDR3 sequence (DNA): TGTGCCAGCAGCGGACAACAGGGCACTAATGAAAAACTGTTTTTT.